The entry that follows covers one T cell receptor beta chain sequence. These data are taken from a study of blood T cell repertoires in COVID-19. At the level of the study: COVID-19 samples, acute and convalescent, were from the United States, Italy and Spain. PBMCs, B-cell-depleted T cells, or T cells provided the cDNA or gDNA that made up the material.

The protocol was immunoSEQ multiplex PCR, while the TCRdb copy is restricted to in-frame clones and leaves out a portion. Of about 140,000 clones listed, about 90% were seen once; the top ten hold more than 9.5%. This TCR was recovered from a woman older than 75 with acute or convalescent COVID-19. Material: peripheral blood.

CDR3 coding DNA: TGTGCCAGCAGACTTTGGAGCGCGGACACTGAAGCTTTCTTT. Amino acids: CASRLWSADTEAFF. The chain has TRBV27 and TRBJ1-1; no clear D. This CDR3 has 14 residues. The V gene lost 6 bases and the J gene lost 3 bases, with 14 bases spanning the gap. The V gene's germline CDR1 is MNHEY and CDR2 SMNVEV (reference sequence).